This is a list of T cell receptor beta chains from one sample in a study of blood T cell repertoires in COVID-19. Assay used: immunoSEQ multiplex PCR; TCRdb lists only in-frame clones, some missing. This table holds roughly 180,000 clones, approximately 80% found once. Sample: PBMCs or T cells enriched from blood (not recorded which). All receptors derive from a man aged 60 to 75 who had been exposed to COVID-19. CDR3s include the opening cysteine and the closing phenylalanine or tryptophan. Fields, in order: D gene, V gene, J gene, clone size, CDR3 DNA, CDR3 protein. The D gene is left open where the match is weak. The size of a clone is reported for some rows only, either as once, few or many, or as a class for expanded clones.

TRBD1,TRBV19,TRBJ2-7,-,TGTGCCAGTAGGACTACAGGGGCCGACGAGCAGTACTTC,CASRTTGADEQYF
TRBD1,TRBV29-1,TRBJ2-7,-,TGCAGCGTTAGCCGGGACAGGGGAGTTTTCGAGCAGTACTTC,CSVSRDRGVFEQYF
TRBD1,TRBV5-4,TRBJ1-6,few,TGTGCCAGCAGCTTGAACCGACAGGGAAGCTCCTATAATTCACCCCTCCACTTT,CASSLNRQGSSYNSPLHF
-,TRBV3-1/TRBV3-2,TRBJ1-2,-,TGTGCCAGCAGCCAAGGGCGCGGGAGCTATGGCTACACCTTC,CASSQGRGSYGYTF
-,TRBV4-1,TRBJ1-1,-,TGCGCCAGCAGCCAAGATTTCGTTGAGGGCGTCACTGAAGCTTTCTTT,CASSQDFVEGVTEAFF
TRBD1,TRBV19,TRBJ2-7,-,TGTGCCAGTAGTGAGGGACAGGGGGCTGTCTACGAGCAGTACTTC,CASSEGQGAVYEQYF
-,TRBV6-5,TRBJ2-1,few,TGTGCCAGCAGTTACCGGACTAAAAACAATGAGCAGTTCTTC,CASSYRTKNNEQFF
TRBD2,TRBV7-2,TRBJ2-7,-,TGTGCCAGCAGCGCGAGGACTAGCGGGAGCTACTACGAGCAGTACTTC,CASSARTSGSYYEQYF
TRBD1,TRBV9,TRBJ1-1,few,TGTGCCAGCAGCGTTGGGACAGATAACACTGAAGCTTTCTTT,CASSVGTDNTEAFF
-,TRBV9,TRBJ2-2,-,TGTGCCAGCAGCGTCGGAGGGGCGGACACCGGGGAGCTGTTTTTT,CASSVGGADTGELFF
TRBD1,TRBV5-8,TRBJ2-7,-,TGTGCCAGCAGCTTTTGGACAGGGATTTGGGAGCAGTACTTC,CASSFWTGIWEQYF
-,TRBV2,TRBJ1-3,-,TGTGCCAGTTCCCCCACGGGTTACTCTGGAAACACCATATATTTT,CASSPTGYSGNTIYF
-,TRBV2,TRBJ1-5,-,TGTGCCAGCAGTCCAACAGGGCTTGGGCAGCCCCAGCATTTT,CASSPTGLGQPQHF
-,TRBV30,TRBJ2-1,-,TGTGCCTGGAGTGTACGAAACCGGGCCAAAGGGGCAATTGAGCAGTTCTTC,CAWSVRNRAKGAIEQFF
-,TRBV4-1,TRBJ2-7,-,TGCGCCAGCAGCCAGGAAAGGTACGGAGCCTACGAGCAGTACTTC,CASSQERYGAYEQYF
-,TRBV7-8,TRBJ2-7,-,TGTGCCAGCATCTTACAGGGAGGCTACGAGCAGTACTTC,CASILQGGYEQYF
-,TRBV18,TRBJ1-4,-,TGTGCCAGCTCACCCAATGACGGGACTAATGAAAAACTGTTTTTT,CASSPNDGTNEKLFF
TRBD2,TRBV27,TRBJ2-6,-,TGTGCCAGCAGTTCCCTTGCGGGACTAGCGGTTAGCTCTGGGGCCAACGTCCTGACTTTC,CASSSLAGLAVSSGANVLTF
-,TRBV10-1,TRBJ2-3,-,TGCGCCAGCAGTGGGACAGTCCCTGATACGCAGTATTTT,CASSGTVPDTQYF
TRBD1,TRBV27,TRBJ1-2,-,TGTGCCAGCAGGCGACAGGGGGTACTCTATGGCTACACCTTC,CASRRQGVLYGYTF
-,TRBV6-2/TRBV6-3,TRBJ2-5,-,TGTGCCAGCAGTTACGTTCGAGAGACCCAGTACTTC,CASSYVRETQYF
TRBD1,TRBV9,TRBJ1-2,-,TGTGCCAGCAGCGTAGGGGGGACAGGGCTTAACTATGGCTACACCTTC,CASSVGGTGLNYGYTF
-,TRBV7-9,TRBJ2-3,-,TGTGCCAGCAGCCACAATACGAGGAGTATCTCAGATACGCAGTATTTT,CASSHNTRSISDTQYF
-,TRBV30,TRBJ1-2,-,TGTGCCTGGAGTGTACGATTCCAGGGGCATGGCTACACCTTC,CAWSVRFQGHGYTF
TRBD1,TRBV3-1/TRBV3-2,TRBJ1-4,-,TGTGCCAGCAGCCACCGGGACAGTAATGAAAAACTGTTTTTT,CASSHRDSNEKLFF
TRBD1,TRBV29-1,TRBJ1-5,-,TGCAGCGTTGGACAGGGGGTAGGTCAGCCCCAGCATTTT,CSVGQGVGQPQHF
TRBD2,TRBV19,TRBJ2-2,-,TGTGCCAGTAGTACTGGGACTAGCGGGAGGAACACCGGGGAGCTGTTTTTT,CASSTGTSGRNTGELFF
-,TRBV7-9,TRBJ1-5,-,TGTGCCAGCAGCCTAGACGGCCCGGGGGCCCAGCATTTT,CASSLDGPGAQHF
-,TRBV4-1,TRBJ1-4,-,TGCGCCAGCAGCCTTAGGGGGGGGAGTGAAAAACTGTTTTTT,CASSLRGGSEKLFF
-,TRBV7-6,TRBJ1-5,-,TGTGCCAGCAGCTTAGAGGGGCTAGGGAATCAGCCCCAGCATTTT,CASSLEGLGNQPQHF
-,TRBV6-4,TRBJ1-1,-,TGTGCCAGCAGTCCAGACAGGAGAAAAGTCACTGAAGCTTTCTTT,CASSPDRRKVTEAFF
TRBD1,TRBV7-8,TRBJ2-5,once,TGTGCCAGCAGCTTACAGGGGGCGCGCCAAGAGACCCAGTACTTC,CASSLQGARQETQYF
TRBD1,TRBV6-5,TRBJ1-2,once,TGTGCCAGCACCGACAGGGCCGGCTACACCTTC,CASTDRAGYTF
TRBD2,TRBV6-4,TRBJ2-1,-,TGTGCCAGCAGTCGACTAGCGGGAGAAGTAGATGAGCAGTTCTTC,CASSRLAGEVDEQFF
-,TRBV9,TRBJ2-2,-,TGTGCCAGCAGCGTAGCTACGGGTCTAGTAAGGACCGGGGAGCTGTTTTTT,CASSVATGLVRTGELFF
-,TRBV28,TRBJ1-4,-,TGTGCCAGCAGTTTACTATCCGAGAATGAAAAACTGTTTTTT,CASSLLSENEKLFF
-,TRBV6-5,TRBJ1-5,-,TGTGCCAGCAGTTACTCCGACAGGTCGGGACAGCCCCAGCATTTT,CASSYSDRSGQPQHF
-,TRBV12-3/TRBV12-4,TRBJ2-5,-,TGTGCCAGCACTTCGGAAGAGACCCAGTACTTC,CASTSEETQYF
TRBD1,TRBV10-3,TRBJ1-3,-,TGTGCCATCAGTGAGTGGGGCAGGGGGACAGCCTCTGGAAACACCATATATTTT,CAISEWGRGTASGNTIYF
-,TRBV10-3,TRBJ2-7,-,TGTGCCATCAGTGACCAGGGCTACGAGCAGTACTTC,CAISDQGYEQYF
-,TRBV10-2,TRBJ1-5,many,TGCGCCAGCAGTGAGTCGACTCGGGGTCAGCCCCAGCATTTT,CASSESTRGQPQHF
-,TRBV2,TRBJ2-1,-,TGTGCCAGCAGTTGGGGGGAGGAATATGAGCAGTTCTTC,CASSWGEEYEQFF
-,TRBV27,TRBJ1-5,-,TGTGCCAGCAGCAACGACAGGACTCTCAATCAGCCCCAGCATTTT,CASSNDRTLNQPQHF
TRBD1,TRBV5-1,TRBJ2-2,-,TGCGCCAGCAGCGTCGACAGGGGCGGTGGGGAGCTGTTTTTT,CASSVDRGGGELFF
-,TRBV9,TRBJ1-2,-,TGTGCCACGGCGGGACTGGGATTTTATGGCTACACCTTC,CATAGLGFYGYTF
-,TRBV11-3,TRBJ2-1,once,TGTGCCAGCAGCCCGTACAGGGCCATCTCCTACAATGAGCAGTTCTTC,CASSPYRAISYNEQFF
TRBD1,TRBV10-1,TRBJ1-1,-,TGCGCCAGCAGTAGGGACAGGAACACTGAAGCTTTCTTT,CASSRDRNTEAFF
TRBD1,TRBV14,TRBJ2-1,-,TGTGCCAGCAGCCAGATAGGACAGGGTCATTGGTTCTTC,CASSQIGQGHWFF
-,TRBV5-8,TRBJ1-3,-,TGTGCCAGCAGCTTGAGGAGGGTTTCTGGAAACACCATATATTTT,CASSLRRVSGNTIYF
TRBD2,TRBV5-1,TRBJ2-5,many,TGCGCCAGCAGCTTCGGGCTAGCGGGAGCCAGAGAGACCCAGTACTTC,CASSFGLAGARETQYF
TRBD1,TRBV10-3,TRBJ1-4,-,TGTGCCATCAGTGAGTGGGGGACAGGGAAAGAAAAACTGTTTTTT,CAISEWGTGKEKLFF
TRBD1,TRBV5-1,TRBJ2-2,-,TGCGCCAGCAGCCTCGTCCCGGGACAGGCAAACACCGGGGAGCTGTTTTTT,CASSLVPGQANTGELFF
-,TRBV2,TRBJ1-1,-,TGTGCCAGCAGTGTAGAGGGCTCGAACACTGAAGCTTTCTTT,CASSVEGSNTEAFF